One and the same sample provided the 25 T cell receptor beta chains below, sequenced in a study of CD8 T cells in ankylosing spondylitis. Overall study results and limits: Apparently characteristic of ankylosing spondylitis blood was a TCR beta motif (under ten highly homologous variants).

These receptors' antigens are unknown. One entry per CDR3 protein results from TCRdb running MiXCR on the 5' RACE reads. The table includes about 390,000 distinct CDR3 sequences, around 22% detected once. Sequenced material: blood, either unsorted or a sorted T cell fraction (not recorded which). These receptor sequences come from a male donor with ankylosing spondylitis.

This chain connects TRBV24-1 to TRBJ1-5, with TRBD1 identical over 7 bases. Germline CDR1 is KGHDR and CDR2 is SFDVKD. V gave up 3 bases and J gave up 2 bases; unmatched junction bases: 0. The CDR3 sequence is 14 residues long. CDR3 loop: CATSDTGGNQPQHF. The CDR3 region has the DNA TGTGCCACCAGTGATACAGGGGGCAATCAGCCCCAGCATTTT.

In this sample, this clonotype turned up a few times. The chain combines TRBV18 with TRBJ1-1; unclear D gene. CDR1 and CDR2 (germline): KGHSH, LQKENI. This CDR3 comprises 16 residues. Deletions cut 3 bases from V and 6 bases from J, with 20 bases between. In DNA, the CDR3 is TGTGCCAGCTCACCCCTCGGAGCACCCTTACTCGCTGAAGCTTTCTTT. Translated: CASSPLGAPLLAEAFF.

This clonotype occurred a few times. CDR3 residues: CATSDGGLADTQYF. The CDR3 DNA follows: TGTGCCACCAGTGATGGGGGACTAGCAGATACGCAGTATTTT. This chain connects TRBV24-1 to TRBJ2-3; 8 nucleotides agree with TRBD2. CDR3 length: 14 amino acids. Germline V gene lookup returns CDR1 KGHDR and CDR2 SFDVKD. V was clipped by 3 bases and J by 4 bases; unmatched bases: 2.

This clonotype came up a few times. This chain joins TRBV18 and TRBJ2-3; the match to TRBD1 covers 9 bases. V trimming: 7 bases; J trimming: 2 bases; junction bases outside the gene matches: 4. Looked up from germline, CDR1 is KGHSH and CDR2 is LQKENI. The CDR3 covers 14 residues. Here the CDR3 reads CASFRDRDTDTQYF. CDR3 DNA sequence: TGTGCCAGCTTCCGGGACAGGGACACAGATACGCAGTATTTT.

This clonotype showed up just a few times. As DNA, the CDR3 is TGTGCCAGCAAGTTTAGCGGAGCCCGAGGCAATGAGCAGTTCTTC. Translation gives CASKFSGARGNEQFF. This chain joins TRBV2 and TRBJ2-1, with D possibly TRBD2 on 6 matching bases. Germline loops: CDR1 SNHLY, CDR2 FYNNEI. With 7 bases removed from V and 6 bases from J, the gap between germline ends came to 19 bases. The CDR3 has 15 residues.

V gene TRBV27 combines with J gene TRBJ2-1; D uncertain. Germline values: CDR1 MNHEY, CDR2 SMNVEV (reference sequence). This CDR3 has 17 residues. The V end lost 0 bases, the J end lost 0 bases, and 12 bases lay between the germline ends. The CDR3 DNA follows: TGTGCCAGCAGTTTATCAGTTGCGGTAAGCTCCTACAATGAGCAGTTCTTC. The encoded protein is CASSLSVAVSSYNEQFF.

V usage is TRBV6-1 and J usage is TRBJ2-3; D may be TRBD2 (6 bases). V lost 6 bases to trimming and J lost 2 bases, with 15 bases between them. The CDR3 loop spans 15 amino acids. Germline V CDR1 and CDR2: MNHNS, SASEGT. In nucleotides, the CDR3 is TGTGCCAGCAGCGCGGCCCAGGGACTCACAGATACGCAGTATTTT. Residues: CASSAAQGLTDTQYF.

The chain uses TRBV12-3 or TRBV12-4 and TRBJ1-4, with TRBD1 matching over 9 bases. This CDR3 has 18 amino acids. The trim removed 4 bases at V and 1 base at J, leaving 10 bases unmatched. The CDR3 nucleotides read TGTGCCAGCAGTTCGTCCCGGGACAGGGTTCTAACTAATGAAAAACTGTTTTTT. It codes for CASSSSRDRVLTNEKLFF.

The rearrangement uses TRBV3-1 and TRBJ2-1; 7 nucleotides match TRBD2. Germline assignment: CDR1 LGHDT and CDR2 YNNKEL (reference sequence). Trimming took 0 bases from V and 7 from J; bases not matched to a gene: 6. This CDR3 has 15 amino acids. Here the CDR3 reads CASSQESRLANEQFF. CDR3 sequence (DNA): TGTGCCAGCAGCCAAGAATCTCGACTAGCAAATGAGCAGTTCTTC.

J is TRBJ1-5 and V is TRBV2; D is unresolved. This CDR3 region has 15 residues. Trimming removed 5 bases from V and 5 bases from J, with 16 bases in between. The germline V gene has CDR1 SNHLY and CDR2 FYNNEI. The CDR3: CASSYLHSEDQPQHF. CDR3 in DNA: TGTGCCAGCAGTTATCTGCATTCCGAAGATCAGCCCCAGCATTTT.

The chain links TRBV2 to TRBJ2-5; D gene ambiguous. From germline, CDR1 is SNHLY and CDR2 FYNNEI. The CDR3 is made up of 14 amino acids. Trimming took 3 bases from V and 3 from J, leaving 11 bases between them. The CDR3 is CASSDRRREETQYF. The CDR3, as DNA: TGTGCCAGCAGTGATAGGCGGAGAGAAGAGACCCAGTACTTC.

This clonotype was counted between two and nine times. The V and J genes are TRBV20-1 and TRBJ2-3, with 12 bases that match TRBD2. The junction had 11 bases not matched to a gene; V was cut back by 2 bases and J by 5 bases. This CDR3 has 17 amino acids. Germline V gene data show CDR1 as DFQATT and CDR2 as SNEGSKA (reference sequence). CDR3 region: CSARTHRLAGVKDTQYF. CDR3 DNA: TGCAGTGCTAGAACCCACCGACTAGCGGGAGTAAAAGATACGCAGTATTTT.

V is TRBV28 and J is TRBJ2-1; D gene uncertain. The CDR3 runs 16 residues. From germline, CDR1 is MDHEN and CDR2 SYDVKM. V was shortened by 7 bases and J by 5 bases, with 21 bases between the two germline ends. CDR3 region: CASNRLDSAVDNEQFF. The CDR3 bases are TGTGCCAGCAACCGCTTAGACTCCGCGGTTGACAATGAGCAGTTCTTC.

V gene TRBV19 combines with J gene TRBJ2-1, with 9 bases identical to TRBD1. J gave up 7 bases and V 5 bases, and 12 bases lay outside the gene matches. Germline V gene lookup returns CDR1 LNHDA and CDR2 SQIVND (reference sequence). CDR3 length equals 16 residues. DNA of the CDR3: TGTGCCAGTAGTCCGGTCTGGGGGACAGGGAATAATGAGCAGTTCTTC. Residues: CASSPVWGTGNNEQFF.

This clonotype was seen only a few times. The chain is built from TRBV4-1 and TRBJ2-1, with unresolved D. CDR1 is MGHRA, CDR2 YSYEKL, per germline. The CDR3 sequence is 17 residues long. Trimming cost V 2 bases and J 0 bases, with 14 bases left between them. CDR3 DNA sequence: TGCGCCAGCAGCCAATCTCGACTGACAAGCTCCTACAATGAGCAGTTCTTC. It translates to CASSQSRLTSSYNEQFF.

The V call is TRBV29-1, the J call TRBJ2-1; 9 nucleotides line up with TRBD1. Trimming took 8 bases from V and 4 from J; bases not matched to a gene: 9. Germline values: CDR1 SQVTM, CDR2 ANQGSEA. The CDR3 contains 14 residues. The CDR3 protein is CSHPRQGGYNEQFF. CDR3 DNA sequence: TGCAGCCACCCCAGACAGGGGGGATACAATGAGCAGTTCTTC.

This clonotype has just a few counts. This chain links TRBV7-9 with TRBJ2-5; D could derive from TRBD1 or TRBD2 (5 bases each). The CDR3 covers 16 residues. V was trimmed by 1 base and J by 3 bases, leaving 15 bases between them. Germline CDR1 reads SEHNR; CDR2 reads FQNEAQ (reference sequence). The CDR3 reads CASSLVPGTEKETQYF. CDR3 nucleotide sequence: TGTGCCAGCAGCTTAGTCCCCGGGACGGAAAAAGAGACCCAGTACTTC.

This chain uses TRBV6-2 or TRBV6-3 with TRBJ2-2; TRBD2 agrees at 13 bases. There are 14 residues in the CDR3. Germline V gene lookup returns CDR1 MNHEY and CDR2 SVGEGT. V trimming: 6 bases; J trimming: 6 bases; junction bases outside the gene matches: 1. CDR3 in DNA: TGTGCCAGCAGAGGACTAGCGGGAGCCGGGGAGCTGTTTTTT. Its protein product is CASRGLAGAGELFF.

This clonotype was recorded a few times. This rearrangement joins TRBV20-1 to TRBJ2-3, with D possibly matching TRBD1 (6 bases). Germline V gives CDR1 DFQATT, CDR2 SNEGSKA (reference sequence). The CDR3 loop spans 11 amino acids. Trimming took off 5 bases at V and 6 bases at J, with 9 bases between the two ends. The CDR3 spells CSAPQGDTQYF. In nucleotides, the CDR3 is TGCAGTGCTCCTCAGGGGGATACGCAGTATTTT.

This clonotype was detected a few times. The chain has TRBV20-1 and TRBJ2-3; the D gene is possibly TRBD1 (5 bases). Germline V gene sequence: CDR1 DFQATT, CDR2 SNEGSKA (reference sequence). The CDR3 runs to 16 residues. Trimming stripped 0 bases from V and 1 base from J, with 14 bases between. The CDR3 loop reads CSARDLGAQRTDTQYF. The CDR3 DNA follows: TGCAGTGCTAGAGATCTTGGGGCCCAGCGCACAGATACGCAGTATTTT.

CDR3 sequence (DNA): TGCAGTGCTAGTTTACGTTCCAGGGAGCAGCCCCAGCATTTT. Translated, it gives CSASLRSREQPQHF. The chain uses TRBV20-1 and TRBJ1-5; possible D gene TRBD1, 5 bases. CDR1 and CDR2 from the germline V gene are DFQATT and SNEGSKA (reference sequence). Between the trimmed V and J ends, which lost 3 bases and 7 bases, there was a span of 16 bases. The length of the CDR3 is 14 residues.

This clonotype has at least ten counts. This chain connects TRBV29-1 to TRBJ2-7, with D perhaps TRBD2 (6 bases). Germline CDR1 reads SQVTM; CDR2 reads ANQGSEA. V was cut by 3 bases and J by 5 bases, with 14 bases left in between. The CDR3 totals 13 residues. The CDR3 loop is CSVDPGPGDEQYF. Here the CDR3 DNA reads TGCAGCGTTGATCCGGGCCCGGGAGACGAGCAGTACTTC.

The V gene is TRBV29-1, the J gene TRBJ2-7; D is undetermined. There are 11 residues in the CDR3. Trimming took 6 bases from V and 5 from J, leaving 11 bases between them. CDR1 SQVTM and CDR2 ANQGSEA come from the germline V gene. The CDR3 is CSVSQAHEQYF. For the CDR3, the DNA is TGCAGCGTCTCACAAGCCCACGAGCAGTACTTC.

This clonotype was counted many times. The J gene is TRBJ2-2, the V gene TRBV12-3 or TRBV12-4; D unresolved. This CDR3 has 13 amino acids. V was trimmed by 5 bases and J by 1 base, leaving 5 bases between them. Here the CDR3 DNA reads TGTGCCAGCAGTAACAAGAACACCGGGGAGCTGTTTTTT. Protein sequence: CASSNKNTGELFF.

The chain joins TRBV5-1 to TRBJ1-4, with unresolved D. Germline lookup yields CDR1 SGHRS and CDR2 YFSETQ. V lost 1 base and J lost 1, with 8 bases in between. This CDR3 contains 15 residues. The CDR3 reads CASSLFGVTNEKLFF. For the CDR3, the DNA is TGCGCCAGCAGCTTGTTTGGGGTAACTAATGAAAAACTGTTTTTT.